This record concerns one T cell receptor beta chain sequence. What it binds is not known. The V gene end was trimmed by 6 bases and the J gene end by 0 bases; junction bases not matched to a gene: 2. The germline gives CDR1 SNHLY, CDR2 FYNNEI. The CDR3 totals 14 residues. With autoimmune disease history or systemic immunosuppression, patients were excluded. The data are from a study of OX40 agonist ivuxolimab in advanced cancers. The overall study: Three patients, one with hepatocellular carcinoma and two with cutaneous melanoma, responded partially.

Points from the study as a whole: The study observed clonal expansion of CD4+ and CD8+ blood T cells by week 6 at 0.1 to 3.0 mg/kg.

Some clones are missing from TCRdb's copy, which holds only in-frame ones; the method was immunoSEQ multiplex PCR. Among 100,000 to 150,000 clones listed, 93% were seen once. The receptor was isolated from an adult with an advanced solid tumor such as melanoma, head and neck, liver or kidney cancer. This chain links TRBV2 with TRBJ2-7, with TRBD1 matching 10 bases. Sequenced material: CD4+ or CD8+ T cells sorted from blood, taken in a trial of the OX40 agonist ivuxolimab. The CDR3, as DNA: TGTGCCAGCAGGGGACAGGGGAGCTCCTACGAGCAGTACTTC. It yields the protein CASRGQGSSYEQYF.